This record concerns one T cell receptor (beta chain) sequence. The target of this receptor is not known. Base qualities are not recorded, but no much larger clone differs from it by a single base. Enrolling through a virtual design, the prospective study's participants ranged in age from about 18 to 100 years and lived across some 23 United States geographic areas. Cohort assignment in the prospective study relied on participant-reported clinical history from a screening survey and a study questionnaire. Recovered participants in ImmuneRACE Cohort 3 were defined by two consecutive negative NP/OP PCR tests, clearance by a healthcare professional, or resolution of symptoms. Mobile phlebotomists in the prospective study collected whole blood, serum and a nasopharyngeal or oropharyngeal swab from every participant. Over a roughly 2-month period, participants in the prospective study had the option of providing additional blood draws and questionnaires. Blood samples from the prospective study were shipped frozen or at room temperature prior to DNA extraction.

This record comes from a study of blood T cell repertoires in COVID-19 (TCRdb year 2020). For the wider study: The collaborator samples originated in the United States, Italy and Spain and spanned the acute and convalescent phases of COVID-19. The material from the prospective study consisted of cDNA or gDNA derived from T cells, B-cell-depleted T cells, or PBMCs. The dataset comprised deeply sampled blood TCRbeta repertoires from subjects exposed to, actively infected with, or recovered from COVID-19. The repertoires were released in a freely available public database meant as a resource for research on the immune response to SARS-CoV-2. Samples were obtained from the ongoing ImmuneRACE study (first 160 participants) and from over 1,000 subjects provided by 6 global collaborators. A de-identified subject ID, COVID-19 status, age in years and sex were almost always included in the sample metadata. Where HLA class I and class II types were available, the types were taken from metadata supplied by the sample provider, not from assay-based typing. General conclusions and limits of the study: The quantity of clinical and demographic metadata differed by source and by participant and was supplied without curation.

Taken from the germline V gene, the CDR1 and CDR2 loops are SGHTA and FQGNSA. The CDR3, from cysteine to phenylalanine, totals 12 residues. Only the CDR3 portion is preserved as DNA: 36 bases, with reading frame beginning at the first base. The junction carries 11 bases between V and J, which are trimmed by 5 bases and 6 bases respectively. TCRbeta CDR3 regions were amplified from genomic DNA using the immunoSEQ Assay, a bias-controlled multiplex PCR. Per the authors' processing: Nucleated cell counts per sample were estimated from amplification of reference gene primers within the assay. To quantify the absolute abundance of each unique TCRbeta CDR3 rearrangement, sequence reads were collapsed and filtered. For each sample, productive Simpson clonality was calculated as the square root of Simpson's diversity index across productive rearrangements. This is the immuneACCESS table as TCRdb keeps it, with only in-frame sequences that have V and J called. A part of the clones is gone; compared with another copy, unresolved V genes explain less than half, and the rest is unexplained. V and J calls and clone size come straight from that table; D and trimming were deduced from the DNA. This sample has hundreds of thousands of clones in its table, and roughly 86% of those were observed once. The top ten constitute 0.75% to 1% of the sample.

The sequence is built from TRBV7-2 and TRBJ2-7; the D region possibly corresponds to TRBD1 (6 bases align). This receptor was taken from a woman aged 30 to 39 who had recovered from COVID-19. Source material: PBMCs or T cells enriched from blood (not recorded which). This receptor carries the CDR3 CASSPPRGEQYF. The sequenced DNA is TGTGCCAGCAGCCCCCCCAGGGGCGAGCAGTACTTC.